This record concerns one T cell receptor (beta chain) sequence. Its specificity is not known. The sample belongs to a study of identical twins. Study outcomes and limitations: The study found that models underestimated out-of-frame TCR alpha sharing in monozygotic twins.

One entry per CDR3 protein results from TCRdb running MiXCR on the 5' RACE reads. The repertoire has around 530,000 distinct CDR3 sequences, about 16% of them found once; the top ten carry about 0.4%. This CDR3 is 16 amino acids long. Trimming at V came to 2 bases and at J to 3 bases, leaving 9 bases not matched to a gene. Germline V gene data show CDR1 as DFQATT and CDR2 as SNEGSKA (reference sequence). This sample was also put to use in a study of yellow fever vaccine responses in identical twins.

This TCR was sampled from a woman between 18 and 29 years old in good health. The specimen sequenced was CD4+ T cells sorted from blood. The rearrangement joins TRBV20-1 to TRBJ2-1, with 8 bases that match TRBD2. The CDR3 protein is CSARSKGGRHYNEQFF. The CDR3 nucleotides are TGCAGTGCTAGATCAAAGGGCGGGAGGCACTACAATGAGCAGTTCTTC.